This T cell receptor beta chain came from a study of PD-1 blockade in classical Hodgkin lymphoma. Notes on the study in general: A significant rise in TCR diversity by C4D1 was seen for CD4+ but not CD8+ cells. Reported findings placed baseline TCR diversity lower in newly diagnosed patients (compared with healthy donors). Causes of the repertoire differences remain undefined, possibly disease activity or prior therapy.

Each patient relapsed following autologous stem cell transplantation, and prior brentuximab vedotin exposure differed. There are 13 residues in the CDR3. J was trimmed by 5 bases and V by 5 bases; bases with no gene match: 4. CDR1 and CDR2 from the germline V gene are SEHNR and FQNEAQ (reference sequence). Measured with immunoSEQ multiplex PCR; TCRdb has only the in-frame clones, and not every one. The sample carries 10,000 to 15,000 clones, roughly 77% recorded once. On this clone: Its antigen is unknown.

The rearrangement joins TRBV7-9 to TRBJ1-2; TRBD1 agrees at 8 bases. The sequence came from a human donor with classical Hodgkin lymphoma. The sample was peripheral blood mononuclear cells (PBMCs), taken at baseline. The CDR3 region is CASSIGQGYGYTF. The DNA of the CDR3 is TGTGCCAGCAGCATCGGACAGGGTTATGGCTACACCTTC.